Listed below are T cell receptor beta chains from one sample, sequenced in a study of blood T cell repertoires in COVID-19. Repertoires were generated with immunoSEQ multiplex PCR, while TCRdb's copy carries only in-frame clones and drops some. The sample includes approximately 90,000 clones, more than 70% of them seen just once. Sample: peripheral blood. These receptors all come from a human donor with acute or convalescent COVID-19. The donor label of this sample is uncertain. Each CDR3 is given with its conserved first and last residue. The size field is filled for only some rows; it gives once, few, many or a size class.

cdr3_length,clone_size,v_call,cdr3_aa
15,-,TRBV7-2,CASSLSGRGGHTQYF
15,once,TRBV28,CASKGTGSSGNTIYF
16,-,TRBV7-3,CASSSEAGGITDTQYF
15,-,TRBV6-5,CASSYSGGGGKTQYF
16,few,TRBV4-3,CASSQMVTSVTGELFF
15,-,TRBV5-1,CASSPIRDFTDTQYF
15,-,TRBV9,CASSTDGTSDYEQYF
14,-,TRBV18,CASSSQQGETEAFF
15,-,TRBV30,CAWSVPGKGSPEAFF
12,-,TRBV7-2,CASSAIGGELFF
14,once,TRBV10-3,CAISNSGGPSEAFF
15,-,TRBV30,CAWSADRVGGNTIYF
12,-,TRBV7-3,CASGTANYGYTF
15,-,TRBV7-9,CASSTTGFVQEELFF
15,-,TRBV5-8,CASSLGDRGNTEAFF
15,-,TRBV30,CAWSGSWTGVETQYF
13,-,TRBV12-3/TRBV12-4,CASSFGGFHEQYF
15,-,TRBV28,CASSFPGQDGYGYTF
20,-,TRBV14,CASSQVHVTGTLSGANVLTF
13,many,TRBV7-7,CASSVQGFGEQFF
12,-,TRBV5-6,CASSQTGSGYTF
14,-,TRBV29-1,CSVGRSGPGDTIYF
17,-,TRBV19,CASITSGPARGNQPQHF
15,-,TRBV4-1,CASSQPTGGRETQYF
17,-,TRBV6-2/TRBV6-3,CASSYGTGRTVNYGYTF
15,-,TRBV19,CASSWDRVSTDTQYF
19,-,TRBV9,CASGPGAGGPLSSYNEQFF
15,-,TRBV6-2/TRBV6-3,CASSSSGGSYNEQFF
13,-,TRBV3-1/TRBV3-2,CASSQEGTANQYF
16,once,TRBV5-8,CASRLLQGVGTDGYTF
13,-,TRBV27,CASSWTVTGELFF